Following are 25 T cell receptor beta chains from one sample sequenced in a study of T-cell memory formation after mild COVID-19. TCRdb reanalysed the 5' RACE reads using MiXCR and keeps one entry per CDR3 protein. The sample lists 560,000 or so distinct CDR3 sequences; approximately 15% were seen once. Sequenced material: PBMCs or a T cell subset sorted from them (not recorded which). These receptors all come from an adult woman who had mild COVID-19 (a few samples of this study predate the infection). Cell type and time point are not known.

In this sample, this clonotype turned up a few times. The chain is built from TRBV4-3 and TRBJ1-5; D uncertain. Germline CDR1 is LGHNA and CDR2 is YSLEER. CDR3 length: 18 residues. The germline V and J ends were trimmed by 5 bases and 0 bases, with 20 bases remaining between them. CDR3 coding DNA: TGCGCCAGCAGCAAAGGGAGGGTCGTTGGTGATAGCAATCAGCCCCAGCATTTT. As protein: CASSKGRVVGDSNQPQHF.

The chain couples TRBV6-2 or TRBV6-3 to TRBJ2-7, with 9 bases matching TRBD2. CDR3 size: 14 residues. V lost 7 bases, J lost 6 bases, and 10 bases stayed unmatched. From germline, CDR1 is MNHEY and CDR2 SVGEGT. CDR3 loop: CASNAGTSFLEQYF. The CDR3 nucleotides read TGTGCCAGCAACGCCGGGACTAGCTTTCTCGAGCAGTACTTC.

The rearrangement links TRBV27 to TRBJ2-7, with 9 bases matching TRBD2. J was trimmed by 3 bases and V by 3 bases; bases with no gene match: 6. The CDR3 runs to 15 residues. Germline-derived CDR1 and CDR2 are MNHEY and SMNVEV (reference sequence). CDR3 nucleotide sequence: TGTGCCAGCAGTTTGTCGAGCGGGGGGCTCTACGAGCAGTACTTC. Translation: CASSLSSGGLYEQYF.

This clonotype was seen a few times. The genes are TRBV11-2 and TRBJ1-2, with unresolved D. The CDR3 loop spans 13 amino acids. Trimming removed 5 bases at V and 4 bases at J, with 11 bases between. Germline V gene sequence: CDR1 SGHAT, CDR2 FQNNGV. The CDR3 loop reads CASSIDGIYGYTF. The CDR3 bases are TGTGCCAGCAGCATCGACGGAATCTATGGCTACACCTTC.

The CDR3 region has the DNA TGTGCCAGCAGCTCACCCTTGACAGATACGCAGTATTTT. Its protein is CASSSPLTDTQYF. The gene calls are TRBV7-2 and TRBJ2-3; D unclear. The CDR3 sequence is 13 residues long. V shed 4 bases and J shed 3 bases, with 8 bases lying between them. The germline V gene encodes CDR1 SGHTA and CDR2 FQGNSA.

The CDR3 region is CASSSTGGNYEQYF. Here the CDR3 DNA reads TGTGCCAGCAGTTCCACGGGGGGCAACTACGAGCAGTACTTC. The chain carries TRBV27 and TRBJ2-7; a possible D gene is TRBD2 (7 bases). From germline, CDR1 is MNHEY and CDR2 SMNVEV (reference sequence). This CDR3 is 14 amino acids long. V was shortened by 4 bases and J by 3 bases, with 13 bases between the two germline ends.

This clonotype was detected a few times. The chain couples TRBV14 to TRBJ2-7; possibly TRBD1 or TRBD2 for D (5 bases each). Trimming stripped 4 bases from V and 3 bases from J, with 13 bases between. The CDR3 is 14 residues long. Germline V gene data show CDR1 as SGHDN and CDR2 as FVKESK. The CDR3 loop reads CASSPWDGFYEQYF. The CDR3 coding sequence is TGTGCCAGCAGCCCTTGGGACGGGTTCTACGAGCAGTACTTC.

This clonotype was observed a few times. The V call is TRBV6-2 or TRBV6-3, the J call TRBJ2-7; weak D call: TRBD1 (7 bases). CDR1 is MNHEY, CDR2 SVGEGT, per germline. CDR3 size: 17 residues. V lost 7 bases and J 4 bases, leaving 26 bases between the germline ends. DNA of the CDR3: TGTGCCAGCACCACGCGTGTAGAGGGCAGGGGGAGGTACGAGCAGTACTTC. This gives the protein CASTTRVEGRGRYEQYF.

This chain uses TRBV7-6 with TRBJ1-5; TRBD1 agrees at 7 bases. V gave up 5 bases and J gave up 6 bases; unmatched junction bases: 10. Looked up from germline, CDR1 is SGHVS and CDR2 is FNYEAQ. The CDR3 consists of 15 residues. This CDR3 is CASSPDRTPGQPQHF. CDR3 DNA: TGTGCCAGCAGCCCGGACAGGACCCCAGGTCAGCCCCAGCATTTT.

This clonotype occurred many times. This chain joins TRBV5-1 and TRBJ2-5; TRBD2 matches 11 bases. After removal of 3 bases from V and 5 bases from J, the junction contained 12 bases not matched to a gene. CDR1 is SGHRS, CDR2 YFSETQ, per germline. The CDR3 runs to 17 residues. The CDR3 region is CASSSLSSGGPGETQYF. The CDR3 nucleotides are TGCGCCAGCAGCTCCCTATCTAGCGGGGGGCCCGGGGAGACCCAGTACTTC. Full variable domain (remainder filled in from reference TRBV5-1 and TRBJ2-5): KAGVTQTPRYLIKTRGQQVTLSCSPISGHRSVSWYQQTPGQGLQFLFEYFSETQRNKGNFPGRFSGRQFSNSRSEMNVSTLELGDSALYLCASSSLSSGGPGETQYFGPGTRLLVL.

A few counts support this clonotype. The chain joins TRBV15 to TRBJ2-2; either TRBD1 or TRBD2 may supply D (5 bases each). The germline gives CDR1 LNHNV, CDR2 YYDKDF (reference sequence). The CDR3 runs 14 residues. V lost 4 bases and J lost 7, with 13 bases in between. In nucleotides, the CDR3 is TGTGCCACCAGCACGAGGGGTACCCGCGGGGAGCTGTTTTTT. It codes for CATSTRGTRGELFF. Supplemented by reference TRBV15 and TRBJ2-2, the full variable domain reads DAMVIQNPRYQVTQFGKPVTLSCSQTLNHNVMYWYQQKSSQAPKLLFHYYDKDFNNEADTPDNFQSRRPNTSFCFLDIRSPGLGDTAMYLCATSTRGTRGELFFGEGSRLTVL.

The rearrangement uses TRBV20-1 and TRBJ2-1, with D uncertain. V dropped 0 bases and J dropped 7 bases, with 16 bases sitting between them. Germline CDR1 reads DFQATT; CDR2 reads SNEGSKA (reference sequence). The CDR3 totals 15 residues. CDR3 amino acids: CSARDPLGTRNEQFF. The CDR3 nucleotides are TGCAGTGCTAGAGATCCCCTAGGAACTCGGAATGAGCAGTTCTTC.

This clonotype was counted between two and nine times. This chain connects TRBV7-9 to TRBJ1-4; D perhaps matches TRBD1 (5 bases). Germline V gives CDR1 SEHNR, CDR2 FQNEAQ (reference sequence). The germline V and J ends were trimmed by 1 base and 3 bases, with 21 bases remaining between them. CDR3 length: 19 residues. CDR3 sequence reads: CASSLVSARTPGPNEKLFF. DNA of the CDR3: TGTGCCAGCAGCTTAGTAAGCGCCAGAACCCCGGGACCTAATGAAAAACTGTTTTTT.

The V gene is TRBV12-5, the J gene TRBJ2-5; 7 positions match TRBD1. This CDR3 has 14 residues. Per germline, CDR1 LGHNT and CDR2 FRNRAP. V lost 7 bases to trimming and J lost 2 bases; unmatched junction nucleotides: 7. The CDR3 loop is CASALGQSQETQYF. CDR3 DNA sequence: TGTGCTAGTGCCTTGGGACAGTCTCAAGAGACCCAGTACTTC. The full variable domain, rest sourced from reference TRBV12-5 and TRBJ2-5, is DARVTQTPRHKVTEMGQEVTMRCQPILGHNTVFWYRQTMMQGLELLAYFRNRAPLDDSGMPKDRFSAEMPDATLATLKIQPSEPRDSAVYFCASALGQSQETQYFGPGTRLLVL.

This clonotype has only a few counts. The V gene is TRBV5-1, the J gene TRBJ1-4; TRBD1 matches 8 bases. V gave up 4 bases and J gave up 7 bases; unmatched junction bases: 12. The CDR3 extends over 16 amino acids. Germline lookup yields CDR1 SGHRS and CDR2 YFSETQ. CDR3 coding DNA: TGCGCCAGCAGCGTCGTACCAGGGGGCGTTTCTGAAAAACTGTTTTTT. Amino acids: CASSVVPGGVSEKLFF.

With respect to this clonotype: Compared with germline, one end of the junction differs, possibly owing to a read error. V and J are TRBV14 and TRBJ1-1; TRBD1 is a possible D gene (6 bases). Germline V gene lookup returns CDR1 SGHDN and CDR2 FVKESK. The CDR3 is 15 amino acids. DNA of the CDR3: TGTGCCGGCAGCCAAGGGAACGGAGGGGGCACTGAAGCTTTCTTT. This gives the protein CAGSQGNGGGTEAFF. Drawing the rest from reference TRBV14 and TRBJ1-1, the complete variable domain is EAGVTQFPSHSVIEKGQTVTLRCDPISGHDNLYWYRRVMGKEIKFLLHFVKESKQDESGMPNNRFLAERTGGTYSTLKVQPAELEDSGVYFCAGSQGNGGGTEAFFGQGTRLTVV.

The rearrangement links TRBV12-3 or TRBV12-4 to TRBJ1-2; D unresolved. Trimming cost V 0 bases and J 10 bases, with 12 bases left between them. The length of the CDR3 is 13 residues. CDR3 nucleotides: TGTGCCAGCAGTTTAGCCGAACGGACTACCTACACCTTC. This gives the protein CASSLAERTTYTF.

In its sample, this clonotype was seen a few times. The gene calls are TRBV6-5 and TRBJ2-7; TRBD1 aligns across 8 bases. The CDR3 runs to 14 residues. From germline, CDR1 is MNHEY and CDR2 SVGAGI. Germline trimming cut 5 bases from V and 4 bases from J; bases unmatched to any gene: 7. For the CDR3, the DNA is TGTGCCAGCAGTCAAAGACAGGGGAGGTACGAGCAGTACTTC. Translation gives CASSQRQGRYEQYF.

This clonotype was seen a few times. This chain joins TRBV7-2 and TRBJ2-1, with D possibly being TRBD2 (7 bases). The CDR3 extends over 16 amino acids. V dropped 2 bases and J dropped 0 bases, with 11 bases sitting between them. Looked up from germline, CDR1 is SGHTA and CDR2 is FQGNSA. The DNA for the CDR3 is TGTGCCAGCAGCTTAAGGGGGGGTTGCTCCTACAATGAGCAGTTCTTC. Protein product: CASSLRGGCSYNEQFF. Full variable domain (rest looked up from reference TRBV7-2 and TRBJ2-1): GAGVSQSPSNKVTEKGKDVELRCDPISGHTALYWYRQSLGQGLEFLIYFQGNSAPDKSGLPSDRFSAERTGGSVSTLTIQRTQQEDSAVYLCASSLRGGCSYNEQFFGPGTRLTVL.

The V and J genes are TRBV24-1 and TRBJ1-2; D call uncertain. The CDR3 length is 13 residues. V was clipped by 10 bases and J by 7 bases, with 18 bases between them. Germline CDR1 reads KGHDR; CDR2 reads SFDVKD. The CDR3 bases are TGTGCCACGCGTCTCTGGACGGGTGGTGGCTACACCTTC. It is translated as CATRLWTGGGYTF.

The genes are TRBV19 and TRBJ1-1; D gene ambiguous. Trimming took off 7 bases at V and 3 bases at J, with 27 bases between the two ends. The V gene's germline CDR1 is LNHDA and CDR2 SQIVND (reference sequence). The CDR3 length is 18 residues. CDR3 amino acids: CASTPRADMSMLDTEAFF. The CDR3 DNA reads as TGTGCCAGTACCCCTCGGGCGGATATGAGTATGTTGGACACTGAAGCTTTCTTT.

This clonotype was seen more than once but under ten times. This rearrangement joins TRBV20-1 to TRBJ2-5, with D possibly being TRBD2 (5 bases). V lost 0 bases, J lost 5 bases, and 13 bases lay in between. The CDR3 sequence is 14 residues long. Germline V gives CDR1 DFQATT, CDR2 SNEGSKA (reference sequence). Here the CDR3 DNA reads TGCAGTGCTAGAGAGTTCTCTAGGAGGGAGACCCAGTACTTC. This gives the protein CSAREFSRRETQYF.

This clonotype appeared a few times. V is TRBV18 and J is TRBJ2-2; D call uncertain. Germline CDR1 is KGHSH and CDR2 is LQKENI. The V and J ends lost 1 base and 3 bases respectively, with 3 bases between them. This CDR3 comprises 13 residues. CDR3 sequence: CASSPLDTGELFF. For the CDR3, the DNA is TGTGCCAGCTCACCACTTGACACCGGGGAGCTGTTTTTT.

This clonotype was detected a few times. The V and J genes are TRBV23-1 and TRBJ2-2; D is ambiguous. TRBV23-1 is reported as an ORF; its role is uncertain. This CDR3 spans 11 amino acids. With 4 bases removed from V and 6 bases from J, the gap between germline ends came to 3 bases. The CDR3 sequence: CASSRPGELFF. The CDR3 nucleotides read TGCGCCAGCAGTCGCCCCGGGGAGCTGTTTTTT.

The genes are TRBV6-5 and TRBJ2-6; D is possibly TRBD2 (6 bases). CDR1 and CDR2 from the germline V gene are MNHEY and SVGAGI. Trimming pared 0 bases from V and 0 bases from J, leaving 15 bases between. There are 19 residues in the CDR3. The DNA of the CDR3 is TGTGCCAGCAGTTACTCGAGCTTAGCGGTCATCTCTGGGGCCAACGTCCTGACTTTC. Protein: CASSYSSLAVISGANVLTF.